The 8 T cell receptor beta chains in this list originate from one sample, sequenced in a study of a mutant IDH1 vaccine in newly diagnosed glioma. TCRdb's table, derived via immunoSEQ multiplex PCR, lists solely in-frame clones and lacks some. Of roughly 25,000 clones listed, 79% are singletons. The time point here: week 11, during vaccination. Vaccinated patients received 300 ug of mutant IDH1 20-mer peptide per dose, with topical imiquimod. Which antigens these TCRs recognize remains unknown. Sequenced material: PBMCs, taken from a glioma patient whose treatment included an IDH1 peptide vaccine. The receptors derive from a man aged 35-49 years with glioma.

This clone was recorded once. The chain is built from TRBV20-1 and TRBJ2-1; D perhaps matches TRBD2 (5 bases). The V gene lost 8 bases and the J gene lost 4 bases, with 9 bases spanning the gap. This CDR3 contains 11 residues. Germline loops: CDR1 DFQATT, CDR2 SNEGSKA (reference sequence). DNA of the CDR3: TGCAGTTCAGCGGTATACAATGAGCAGTTCTTC. Translated: CSSAVYNEQFF.

By its share, this clone is medium-sized. This chain joins TRBV18 and TRBJ2-3, with D possibly matching TRBD2 (5 bases). Deletions cut 3 bases from V and 2 bases from J, with 21 bases between. CDR3 length: 18 amino acids. CDR1 and CDR2 (germline): KGHSH, LQKENI. CDR3 sequence (DNA): TGTGCCAGCTCACCGGTCCGGACTCCCGATTCTTACACAGATACGCAGTATTTT. Protein sequence: CASSPVRTPDSYTDTQYF.

V and J are TRBV19 and TRBJ1-2, with TRBD1 as a possible D gene (6 bases). From germline, CDR1 is LNHDA and CDR2 SQIVND (reference sequence). V dropped 5 bases and J dropped 8 bases, with 15 bases sitting between them. CDR3 length: 13 residues. The CDR3 loop reads CASSQGGWRGYTF. The CDR3 DNA reads TGTGCCAGTAGTCAAGGGGGATGGAGGGGCTACACCTTC.

The chain uses TRBV7-9 and TRBJ2-2, with TRBD1 as a possible D gene (5 bases). Germline lookup yields CDR1 SEHNR and CDR2 FQNEAQ (reference sequence). The CDR3 extends over 15 amino acids. Between the trimmed V and J ends, which lost 1 base and 3 bases, there was a span of 9 bases. CDR3 sequence (DNA): TGTGCCAGCAGCTTAGGAGACAGAGACACCGGGGAGCTGTTTTTT. Translated, it gives CASSLGDRDTGELFF.

The chain combines TRBV5-1 with TRBJ2-3; no clear D. Trimming cost V 4 bases and J 2 bases, with 8 bases left between them. This CDR3 comprises 13 residues. Germline-derived CDR1 and CDR2 are SGHRS and YFSETQ. CDR3 nucleotide sequence: TGCGCCAGCAGCCGTCCCCCCACAGATACGCAGTATTTT. Protein sequence: CASSRPPTDTQYF.

The CDR3 loop reads CASSQGENYEQYF. CDR3 in DNA: TGCGCCAGCAGTCAGGGGGAGAACTACGAGCAGTACTTC. The rearrangement links TRBV10-2 to TRBJ2-5; 7 bases map to TRBD1. The better agreement between TRBJ2-7 and the DNA end casts doubt on the J call. CDR3 length equals 13 residues. Germline assignment: CDR1 WSHSY and CDR2 SAAADI.

The chain uses TRBV28 and TRBJ1-1; D uncertain. Germline lookup yields CDR1 MDHEN and CDR2 SYDVKM. V lost 5 bases to trimming and J lost 11 bases, with 15 bases between them. There are 12 residues in the CDR3. For the CDR3, the DNA is TGTGCCAGCAGTAGTGGGGATACATTGGCTTTCTTT. Protein: CASSSGDTLAFF.

The chain carries TRBV27 and TRBJ1-5, with a weak D call TRBD1 (5 bases). The CDR3 totals 17 residues. Between the trimmed V and J ends, which lost 6 bases and 0 bases, there was a span of 18 bases. Germline loops: CDR1 MNHEY, CDR2 SMNVEV (reference sequence). The CDR3 coding sequence is TGTGCCAGCAGAGACTTGGGGGTGGGGGGTAGCAATCAGCCCCAGCATTTT. This translates into CASRDLGVGGSNQPQHF.